The 27 T cell receptor beta chains below were found in one sample sequenced in a study of blood T cell repertoires in COVID-19. Repertoires were generated with immunoSEQ multiplex PCR, while TCRdb's copy carries only in-frame clones and drops some. The table lists under 200,000 clones, about 80% of them singletons. The source material was peripheral blood. Receptor source: a man in his 70s with active or convalescent COVID-19.

This rearrangement joins TRBV20-1 to TRBJ2-5; D not certain. Trimming cost V 3 bases and J 3 bases, with 17 bases left between them. Germline V CDR1 and CDR2: DFQATT, SNEGSKA (reference sequence). CDR3 length: 15 amino acids. The DNA of the CDR3 is TGCAGTGCTAGTCCCCGGCGGAATTCCGAAGAGACCCAGTACTTC. It translates to CSASPRRNSEETQYF.

The gene calls are TRBV4-1 and TRBJ1-2; D unresolved. V lost 1 base and J 7 bases, leaving 10 bases between the germline ends. CDR3 length: 13 amino acids. Germline V gene data show CDR1 as MGHRA and CDR2 as YSYEKL. The CDR3 protein is CASSQAILGGYTF. CDR3 nucleotides: TGCGCCAGCAGCCAAGCCATCCTCGGTGGCTACACCTTC.

This clone was recorded a few times. Additional DNA sequences in this sample encode the identical CDR3. The J gene is TRBJ2-7, the V gene TRBV6-2 or TRBV6-3; D is unresolved. Germline lookup yields CDR1 MNHEY and CDR2 SVGEGT. The V gene lost 5 bases and the J gene lost 2 bases, with 7 bases spanning the gap. The CDR3 runs to 12 residues. The CDR3 DNA follows: TGTGCCAGCAGTACAGCCACCTACGAGCAGTACTTC. Protein product: CASSTATYEQYF.

The V gene is TRBV29-1, the J gene TRBJ1-2; 7 bases are shared with TRBD1. The CDR3 consists of 13 residues. V trimming: 2 bases; J trimming: 5 bases; junction bases outside the gene matches: 5. CDR1 and CDR2 (germline): SQVTM, ANQGSEA. In DNA, the CDR3 is TGCAGCGTTGAAAGGGACAGCAGATATGGCTACACCTTC. Encoded protein: CSVERDSRYGYTF.

The CDR3 DNA sequence: TGCGCCAGCAGTACAGGCTCGACAGCTGAGGATGAAAAACTGTTTTTT. This sequence encodes CASSTGSTAEDEKLFF. The chain joins TRBV5-1 to TRBJ1-4; TRBD1 is a possible D gene (5 bases). The V end lost 5 bases, the J end lost 6 bases, and 20 bases lay between the germline ends. The CDR3 totals 16 residues. Germline-derived CDR1 and CDR2 are SGHRS and YFSETQ.

The gene calls are TRBV27 and TRBJ2-6; D might be TRBD1 (5 bases). With 3 bases removed from V and 1 base from J, the gap between germline ends came to 13 bases. Germline CDR1 reads MNHEY; CDR2 reads SMNVEV (reference sequence). This CDR3 contains 17 residues. For the CDR3, the DNA is TGTGCCAGCAGTTTTGACAGACGTACTTCTGGGGCCAACGTCCTGACTTTC. Its protein is CASSFDRRTSGANVLTF.

The chain uses TRBV4-3 and TRBJ2-3, with 11 bases that match TRBD2. Germline CDR1 LGHNA, CDR2 YSLEER. This CDR3 is built from 18 residues. The V and J ends lost 3 bases and 6 bases, in that order; junction bases with no gene match: 14. The CDR3 is CASSHPGGLAGGVDTQYF. CDR3 nucleotide sequence: TGCGCCAGCAGCCACCCCGGGGGGCTAGCGGGGGGAGTGGATACGCAGTATTTT.

V gene TRBV29-1 combines with J gene TRBJ1-1; TRBD1 aligns across 8 bases. This CDR3 spans 17 amino acids. J gave up 0 bases and V 0 bases, and 9 bases lay outside the gene matches. In germline, CDR1 is SQVTM, CDR2 ANQGSEA. The CDR3: CSVEDRNRGRLNTEAFF. Here the CDR3 DNA reads TGCAGCGTTGAAGATCGGAACAGGGGGAGGTTGAACACTGAAGCTTTCTTT. Based on the CDR3 plus reference TRBV29-1 and TRBJ1-1, the full variable domain is SAVISQKPSRDICQRGTSLTIQCQVDSQVTMMFWYRQQPGQSLTLIATANQGSEATYESGFVIDKFPISRPNLTFSTLTVSNMSPEDSSIYLCSVEDRNRGRLNTEAFFGQGTRLTVV.

This clone was detected once. This chain uses TRBV5-5 with TRBJ2-5; 7 nucleotides align to TRBD2. Trimming at V came to 2 bases and at J to 4 bases, leaving 8 bases not matched to a gene. Germline CDR1 SGHKS, CDR2 YYEKEE (reference sequence). The CDR3 runs 15 residues. The CDR3, as DNA: TGTGCCAGCAGCTTTAGGTCGTCGGGGGGAGAGACCCAGTACTTC. Its protein is CASSFRSSGGETQYF. The full variable domain, with the rest looked up from reference TRBV5-5 and TRBJ2-5, is DAGVTQSPTHLIKTRGQQVTLRCSPISGHKSVSWYQQVLGQGPQFIFQYYEKEERGRGNFPDRFSARQFPNYSSELNVNALLLGDSALYLCASSFRSSGGETQYFGPGTRLLVL.

This clone has a single count. This chain links TRBV19 with TRBJ2-4, with 11 bases fitting TRBD2. Trimming removed 5 bases from V and 4 bases from J; junction bases left unmatched: 7. Germline values: CDR1 LNHDA, CDR2 SQIVND (reference sequence). This CDR3 is built from 16 residues. This chain's CDR3 is CASSPGLADLKNIQYF. DNA for the CDR3: TGTGCCAGTAGTCCGGGACTAGCGGACCTGAAAAACATTCAGTACTTC.

This chain links TRBV5-1 with TRBJ2-1, with unresolved D. The CDR3 contains 13 residues. CDR1 is SGHRS and CDR2 is YFSETQ in the germline V gene. V shed 0 bases and J shed 9 bases, with 10 bases lying between them. In nucleotides, the CDR3 is TGCGCCAGCAGCTTGGCGGTGGGCCCTGAGCAGTTCTTC. Translating it yields CASSLAVGPEQFF.

V and J are TRBV2 and TRBJ2-7, with D perhaps TRBD1 (6 bases). Per the germline V gene, CDR1 is SNHLY and CDR2 is FYNNEI. CDR3 length: 15 amino acids. Between the trimmed V and J ends, which lost 4 bases and 6 bases, there was a span of 19 bases. CDR3 sequence: CASSAHRVGPSEQYF. The CDR3 nucleotides read TGTGCCAGCAGTGCACACAGGGTTGGTCCGTCCGAGCAGTACTTC.

The V gene is TRBV27, the J gene TRBJ2-5; 7 bases map to TRBD2. V lost 4 bases to trimming and J lost 5 bases; unmatched junction nucleotides: 4. From germline, CDR1 is MNHEY and CDR2 SMNVEV (reference sequence). The CDR3 spans 13 residues. CDR3 sequence reads: CASSWGLWETQYF. In DNA form, the CDR3 reads TGTGCCAGCAGTTGGGGACTATGGGAGACCCAGTACTTC.

As to this clone: One end of the junction does not line up with germline, which may come from a read error. This sequence joins TRBV7-7 and TRBJ2-1, with a possible D match to TRBD1 (7 bases). CDR1 is SSHAT, CDR2 FNYEAQ, per germline (reference sequence). The CDR3 loop spans 15 amino acids. The CDR3 nucleotides are TGTGCTAGCAGCTTTGGTGGAGGGGGCAAGGATGAGCAGTTCTTC. This sequence encodes CASSFGGGGKDEQFF.

The V call is TRBV6-6, the J call TRBJ2-2; 8 bases match TRBD2. CDR3 length: 16 amino acids. Looked up from germline, CDR1 is MNHNY and CDR2 is SVGAGI (reference sequence). Trimming took 6 bases from V and 2 from J; bases not matched to a gene: 8. The CDR3 loop is CASSPGGGFNTGELFF. The CDR3 DNA is TGTGCCAGCAGCCCCGGGGGGGGATTCAACACCGGGGAGCTGTTTTTT.

This chain links TRBV6-2 or TRBV6-3 with TRBJ2-1, with 15 bases that match TRBD2. Germline trimming cut 6 bases from V and 16 bases from J; bases unmatched to any gene: 16. Germline V gives CDR1 MNHEY, CDR2 SVGEGT. This CDR3 comprises 16 residues. The CDR3 spells CASSPDGLAGGGKRFF. In DNA form, the CDR3 reads TGTGCCAGCAGCCCTGACGGACTAGCGGGAGGGGGAAAGCGATTCTTC.

This chain joins TRBV27 and TRBJ1-4, with TRBD1 as a possible D gene (5 bases). The V gene's germline CDR1 is MNHEY and CDR2 SMNVEV (reference sequence). With 1 base removed from V and 4 bases from J, the gap between germline ends came to 19 bases. This CDR3 is built from 18 residues. CDR3 region: CASSLFQVAGGLNEKLFF. The CDR3 coding sequence is TGTGCCAGCAGTTTATTTCAAGTGGCGGGGGGTCTTAATGAAAAACTGTTTTTT.

CDR3 sequence (DNA): TGTGCCAGTAGTATGTGGCTAGCGGCGAACACCGGGGAGCTGTTTTTT. This encodes CASSMWLAANTGELFF. The chain has TRBV19 and TRBJ2-2; 7 bases fit TRBD2. J gave up 0 bases and V 3 bases, and 4 bases lay outside the gene matches. CDR3 size: 16 residues. Per germline, CDR1 LNHDA and CDR2 SQIVND (reference sequence).

The genes are TRBV9 and TRBJ2-2; unclear D gene. Germline V gives CDR1 SGDLS, CDR2 YYNGEE. V was shortened by 3 bases and J by 2 bases, with 8 bases between the two germline ends. This CDR3 spans 14 amino acids. The CDR3: CASSENLNTGELFF. Here the CDR3 DNA reads TGTGCCAGCAGCGAGAATCTAAACACCGGGGAGCTGTTTTTT.

This clone turned up a few times. This chain connects TRBV27 to TRBJ2-7, with unresolved D. CDR3 length: 14 residues. Germline loops: CDR1 MNHEY, CDR2 SMNVEV (reference sequence). V was pared by 6 bases and J by 3 bases, with 15 bases between. The CDR3 nucleotides are TGTGCCAGCAGGACTCCTTCCGAGCACTACGAGCAGTACTTC. Amino acids: CASRTPSEHYEQYF.

CDR3 residues: CASSPSGTGFSYEQYF. Here the CDR3 DNA reads TGTGCCAGCAGTCCCTCCGGGACAGGGTTTTCCTACGAGCAGTACTTC. This chain links TRBV27 with TRBJ2-7; the match to TRBD1 covers 9 bases. The germline gives CDR1 MNHEY, CDR2 SMNVEV (reference sequence). V dropped 5 bases and J dropped 1; count of bases not matched to a gene: 9. The CDR3 is 16 amino acids.

The chain has TRBV6-5 and TRBJ2-1; 8 nucleotides align to TRBD1. V shed 6 bases, J shed 12 bases, and the junction held 10 bases outside the gene matches. The CDR3 contains 13 residues. Germline values: CDR1 MNHEY, CDR2 SVGAGI. DNA for the CDR3: TGTGCCAGCAGACAGGACAGGGTCACACGGCAGTTCTTC. This codes for CASRQDRVTRQFF.

The gene calls are TRBV14 and TRBJ2-1; D is unresolved. Trimming took off 3 bases at V and 5 bases at J, with 8 bases between the two ends. The CDR3 has 13 amino acids. The germline CDR1 and CDR2 sequences are SGHDN and FVKESK. CDR3 region: CASSQLPNNEQFF. In DNA, the CDR3 is TGTGCCAGCAGCCAGCTACCCAACAATGAGCAGTTCTTC.

The chain is built from TRBV18 and TRBJ1-2, with D uncertain. CDR1 is KGHSH, CDR2 LQKENI, per germline. The CDR3 has 15 amino acids. V was cut by 2 bases and J by 8 bases, with 18 bases left in between. DNA of the CDR3: TGTGCCAGCTCACCATCTCCACAGCCCGTCTTGGGCTACACCTTC. It yields the protein CASSPSPQPVLGYTF.

This CDR3 reads CSVERRGEQYF. DNA of the CDR3: TGCAGCGTTGAGAGAAGGGGGGAGCAGTACTTC. This chain connects TRBV29-1 to TRBJ2-7; D perhaps matches TRBD1 (6 bases). The CDR3 spans 11 residues. Germline-derived CDR1 and CDR2 are SQVTM and ANQGSEA. Trimming stripped 3 bases from V and 7 bases from J, with 10 bases between.

This chain joins TRBV7-3 and TRBJ2-1, with 9 bases fitting TRBD2. The V gene end was trimmed by 6 bases and the J gene end by 6 bases; junction bases not matched to a gene: 9. The CDR3 spans 15 residues. Germline CDR1 reads SGHTA; CDR2 reads FQGTGA. The CDR3 region is CASSSTSGAGNEQFF. CDR3 in DNA: TGTGCCAGCAGTTCGACTAGCGGCGCGGGCAATGAGCAGTTCTTC. Full variable domain (missing parts from reference TRBV7-3 and TRBJ2-1): GAGVSQTPSNKVTEKGKYVELRCDPISGHTALYWYRQSLGQGPEFLIYFQGTGAADDSGLPNDRFFAVRPEGSVSTLKIQRTERGDSAVYLCASSSTSGAGNEQFFGPGTRLTVL.

The chain carries TRBV15 and TRBJ2-2, with 9 bases aligning to TRBD2. V shed 0 bases, J shed 5 bases, and the junction held 13 bases outside the gene matches. Per the germline V gene, CDR1 is LNHNV and CDR2 is YYDKDF (reference sequence). The CDR3 has 19 residues. Written as DNA, the CDR3 is TGTGCCACCAGCAGAGATTCAGGTGGTGCGGGGGGGCGAACCGGGGAGCTGTTTTTT. Its translation: CATSRDSGGAGGRTGELFF.